This T cell receptor beta chain was identified during a study of CD8 T cells in ankylosing spondylitis. The CDR3 has 15 residues. The trim removed 6 bases at V and 5 bases at J, leaving 13 bases unmatched. Germline loops: CDR1 DFQATT, CDR2 SNEGSKA (reference sequence). The study's findings and limits: In synovial fluid and blood from reactive arthritis, some motif variants were previously reported. Reported data indicate significant enrichment of disease-linked clones within matched ankylosing spondylitis synovial fluid. Within ankylosing spondylitis blood, a TCR beta motif made up of eight highly homologous variants appeared to be characteristic.

Molecular-barcoded quantitative 5'-RACE produced these TCR beta libraries. TCRdb re-analysed the 5' RACE reads in MiXCR, keeping a single row per CDR3 protein. The repertoire includes approximately 250,000 distinct CDR3 sequences, 8% to 11% of them detected once, and less than 3% sits in the top ten. This clonotype was observed at least ten times. Its antigen is still unknown. The genes are TRBV20-1 and TRBJ2-1; 7 positions match TRBD2. The TCR was taken from a male donor with ankylosing spondylitis or in good health (not recorded which). The sample taken for sequencing was blood, either unsorted or a sorted T cell fraction (not recorded which). In DNA form, the CDR3 reads TGCAGTGCCCCTCGGTGGGGGGGTATCGACAATGAGCAGTTCTTC. This gives the protein CSAPRWGGIDNEQFF.